The source of this T cell receptor beta chain is a study of blood T cell repertoires in COVID-19. Study as a whole: The study drew acute and convalescent COVID-19 samples from the United States, Italy and Spain. From T cells, B-cell-depleted T cells, or PBMCs came the material, which was cDNA or gDNA.

Produced via immunoSEQ multiplex PCR; TCRdb's table is partial and in-frame only. Here the sample spans about 260,000 clones, under 90% being singletons. Germline V gene sequence: CDR1 LNHDA, CDR2 SQIVND (reference sequence). J lost 3 bases, V lost 6 bases, and 7 bases had no gene match. The CDR3 is made up of 16 amino acids. The receptor comes from a man in his 60s with acute or convalescent COVID-19. The sequencing sample was made of peripheral blood. The rearrangement uses TRBV19 and TRBJ1-5; TRBD1 agrees at 11 bases. In DNA, the CDR3 is TGTGCCAGTAGGGCCTGGACAGGGGGCCCCAATCAGCCCCAGCATTTT. Its protein product is CASRAWTGGPNQPQHF. Supplemented by reference TRBV19 and TRBJ1-5, the full variable domain reads DGGITQSPKYLFRKEGQNVTLSCEQNLNHDAMYWYRQDPGQGLRLIYYSQIVNDFQKGDIAEGYSVSREKKESFPLTVTSAQKNPTAFYLCASRAWTGGPNQPQHFGDGTRLSIL.